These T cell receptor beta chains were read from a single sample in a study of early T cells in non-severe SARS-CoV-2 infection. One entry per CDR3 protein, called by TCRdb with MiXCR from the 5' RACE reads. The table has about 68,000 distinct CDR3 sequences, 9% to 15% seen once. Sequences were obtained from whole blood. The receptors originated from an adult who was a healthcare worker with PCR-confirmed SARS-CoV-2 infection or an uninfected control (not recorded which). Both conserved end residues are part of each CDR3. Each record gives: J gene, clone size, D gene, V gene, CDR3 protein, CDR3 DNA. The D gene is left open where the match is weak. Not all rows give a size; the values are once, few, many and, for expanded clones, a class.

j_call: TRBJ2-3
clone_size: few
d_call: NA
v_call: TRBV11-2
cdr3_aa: CASSFLYTQYF
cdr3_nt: TGTGCCAGCAGCTTCCTATATACGCAGTATTTT

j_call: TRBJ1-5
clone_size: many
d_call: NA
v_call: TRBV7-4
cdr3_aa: CASSFGQSCGLYSNQPQHF
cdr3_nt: TGTGCCAGCAGCTTTGGCCAGTCTTGCGGCCTTTATAGCAATCAGCCCCAGCATTTT

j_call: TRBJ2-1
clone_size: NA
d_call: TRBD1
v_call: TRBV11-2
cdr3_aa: CASSHGQESYNEQFF
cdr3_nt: TGTGCCAGCAGCCACGGACAGGAAAGCTACAATGAGCAGTTCTTC

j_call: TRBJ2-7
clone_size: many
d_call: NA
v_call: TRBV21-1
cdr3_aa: CASSKEPGHRLAYEQYF
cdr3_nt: TGTGCCAGCAGCAAGGAGCCGGGACACCGGTTGGCCTACGAGCAGTACTTC

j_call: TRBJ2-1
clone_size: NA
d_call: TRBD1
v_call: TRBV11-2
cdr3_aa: CASSLGVQGLNNEQFF
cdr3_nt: TGTGCCAGCAGCTTAGGGGTACAGGGGTTAAACAATGAGCAGTTCTTC

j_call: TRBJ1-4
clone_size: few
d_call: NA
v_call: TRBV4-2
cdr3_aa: CASSQEQQIGEKLFF
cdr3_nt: TGTGCCAGCAGCCAAGAACAGCAAATCGGAGAAAAACTGTTTTTT

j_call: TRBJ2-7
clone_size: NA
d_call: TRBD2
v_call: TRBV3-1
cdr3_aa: CASSQSGTYEQYF
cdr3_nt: TGTGCCAGCAGCCAAAGCGGGACCTACGAGCAGTACTTC

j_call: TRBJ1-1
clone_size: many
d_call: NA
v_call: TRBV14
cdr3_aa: CASSQDPNTEVFF
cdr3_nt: TGTGCCAGCAGCCAAGACCCGAACACTGAAGTTTTCTTT

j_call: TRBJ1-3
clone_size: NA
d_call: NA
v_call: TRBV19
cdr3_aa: CAKDLREGRSFDWNTIYF
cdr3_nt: TGTGCCAAAGACCTCAGGGAGGGCCGGAGTTTCGATTGGAACACCATATATTTT

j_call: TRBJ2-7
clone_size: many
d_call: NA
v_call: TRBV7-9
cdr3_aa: CASSTPAGAVEQYF
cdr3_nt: TGTGCCAGCAGCACTCCGGCGGGGGCAGTGGAGCAGTACTTC

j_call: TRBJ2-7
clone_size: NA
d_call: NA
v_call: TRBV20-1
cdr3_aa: CSASVPSLSYEQYF
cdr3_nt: TGCAGTGCTAGTGTCCCGAGCCTCTCCTACGAGCAGTACTTC

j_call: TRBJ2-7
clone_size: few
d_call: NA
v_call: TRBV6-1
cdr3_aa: CASRDVGLSSYEQYF
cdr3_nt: TGTGCCAGCAGGGACGTGGGACTTAGCTCCTACGAGCAGTACTTC

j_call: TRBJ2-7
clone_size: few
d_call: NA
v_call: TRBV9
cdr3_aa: CANDWLGTKSSYEQYF
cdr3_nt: TGTGCCAACGACTGGTTGGGGACAAAAAGCTCCTACGAGCAGTACTTC

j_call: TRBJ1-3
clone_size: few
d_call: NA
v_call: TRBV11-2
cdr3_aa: CASSFGTVSGNTIYF
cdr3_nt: TGTGCCAGCAGCTTCGGGACGGTCTCTGGAAACACCATATATTTT

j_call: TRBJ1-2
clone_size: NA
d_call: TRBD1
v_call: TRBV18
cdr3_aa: CASSPFTGGADYGYTF
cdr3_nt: TGTGCCAGCTCACCCTTTACAGGGGGCGCGGACTATGGCTACACCTTC

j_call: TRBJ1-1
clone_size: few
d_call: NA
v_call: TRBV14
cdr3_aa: CASSPAGGVNTEAFF
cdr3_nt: TGTGCCAGCAGCCCCGCCGGCGGCGTGAACACTGAAGCTTTCTTT

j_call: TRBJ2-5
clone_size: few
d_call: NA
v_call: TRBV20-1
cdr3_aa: CSARAPGRGETQYF
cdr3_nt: TGCAGTGCTAGAGCACCTGGTCGCGGGGAGACCCAGTACTTC

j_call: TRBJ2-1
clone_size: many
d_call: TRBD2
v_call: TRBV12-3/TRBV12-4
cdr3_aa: CASTLAAGGPGEQFF
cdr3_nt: TGTGCCAGCACCCTGGCAGCGGGGGGGCCCGGGGAGCAGTTCTTC

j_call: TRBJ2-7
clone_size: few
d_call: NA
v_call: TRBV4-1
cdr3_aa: CASSRLGTSYEQYF
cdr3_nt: TGCGCCAGCAGCCGGCTAGGGACGTCTTACGAGCAGTACTTC

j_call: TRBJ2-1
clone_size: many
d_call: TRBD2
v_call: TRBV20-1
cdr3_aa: CSKLAGGKGEQFF
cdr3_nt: TGCAGTAAACTAGCGGGGGGTAAGGGTGAGCAGTTCTTC

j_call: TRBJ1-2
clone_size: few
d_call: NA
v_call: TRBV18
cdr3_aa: CASSPSGKLKGVYGYTF
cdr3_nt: TGTGCCAGCTCACCATCAGGGAAATTGAAAGGTGTCTATGGCTACACCTTC

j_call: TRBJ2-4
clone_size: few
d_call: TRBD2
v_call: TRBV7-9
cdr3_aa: CASSSKNPGLAGGVAKNIQYF
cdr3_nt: TGTGCCAGCAGCTCCAAAAATCCGGGACTAGCGGGGGGCGTAGCCAAAAACATTCAGTACTTC

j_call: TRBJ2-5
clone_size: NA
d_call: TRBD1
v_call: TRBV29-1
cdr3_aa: CSVDPDRAETQYF
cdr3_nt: TGCAGCGTTGACCCTGACAGGGCAGAGACCCAGTACTTC

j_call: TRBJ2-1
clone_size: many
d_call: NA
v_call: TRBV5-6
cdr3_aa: CASSPEGLSEQFF
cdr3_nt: TGTGCCAGCAGCCCGGAAGGACTATCCGAGCAGTTCTTC

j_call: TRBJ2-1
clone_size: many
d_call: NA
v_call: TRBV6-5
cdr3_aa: CASSSRGNEQFF
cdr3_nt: TGTGCCAGCAGTTCGAGGGGGAATGAGCAGTTCTTC

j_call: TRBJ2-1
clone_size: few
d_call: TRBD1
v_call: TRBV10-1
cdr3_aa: CASRTTPTGGEQFF
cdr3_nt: TGCGCCAGCAGGACAACGCCGACAGGGGGTGAGCAGTTCTTC

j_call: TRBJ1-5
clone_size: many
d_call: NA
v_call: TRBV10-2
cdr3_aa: CASSETGRGQPQHF
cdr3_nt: TGCGCCAGCAGTGAGACAGGGAGAGGTCAGCCCCAGCATTTT

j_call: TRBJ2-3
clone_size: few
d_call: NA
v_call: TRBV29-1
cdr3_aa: CSDGDTQYF
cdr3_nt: TGCAGCGACGGAGATACGCAGTATTTT

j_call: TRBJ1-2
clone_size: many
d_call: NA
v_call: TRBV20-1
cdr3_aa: CSASLPGEAYGYTF
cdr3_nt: TGCAGTGCTAGTCTGCCGGGGGAGGCCTATGGCTACACCTTC

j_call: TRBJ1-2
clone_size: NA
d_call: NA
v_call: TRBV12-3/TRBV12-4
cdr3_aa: CASSRAFRDYTF
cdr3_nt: TGTGCCAGCAGCAGGGCTTTCAGGGACTACACCTTC

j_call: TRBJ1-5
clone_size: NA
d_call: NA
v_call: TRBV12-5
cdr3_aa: CASGLGDPNQPQHF
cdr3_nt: TGTGCTAGTGGCCTAGGGGATCCCAATCAGCCCCAGCATTTT

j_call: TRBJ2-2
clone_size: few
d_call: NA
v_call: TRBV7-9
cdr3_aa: CASSSGHGTGELFF
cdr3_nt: TGTGCCAGCAGCTCGGGACACGGAACCGGGGAGCTGTTTTTT

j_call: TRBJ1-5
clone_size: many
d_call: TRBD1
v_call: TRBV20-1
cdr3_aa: CSVNTGGDQPQHF
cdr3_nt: TGCAGTGTTAATACAGGGGGGGATCAGCCCCAGCATTTT

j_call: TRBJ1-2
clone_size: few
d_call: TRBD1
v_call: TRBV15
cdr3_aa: CATSESHKGRQGFNYGYTF
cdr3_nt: TGTGCCACCAGCGAATCCCATAAGGGTAGACAGGGGTTTAACTATGGCTACACCTTC

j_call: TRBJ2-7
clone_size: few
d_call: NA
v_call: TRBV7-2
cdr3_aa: CASSPTFRSYEQYF
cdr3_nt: TGTGCCAGCAGCCCGACCTTTAGGTCCTACGAGCAGTACTTC

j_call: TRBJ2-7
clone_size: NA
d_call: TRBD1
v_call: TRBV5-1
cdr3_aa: CASSQGTGGHEQYF
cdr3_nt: TGCGCCAGCAGCCAAGGGACAGGTGGGCACGAGCAGTACTTC